Described below is a single TCR beta chain sequence and its context. Its antigen remains unidentified. Anti-CD25 beads selected CD4+CD25+ regulatory T cells from positively selected CD4+ cells. This specimen comes from a study of relationships among human T cell subsets. Whole-study findings and limits: Clones with over 100 reads held over 60% of CD8+ cytotoxic sequences. The seven subsets showed no significant differences in gene usage or CDR3 length. Substantial CDR3 sharing among Th1, Th2 and regulatory cells suggested stochastic fate choice. Some CD4+CD8+ double-positive cells may remain after bead sorting.

TCR alpha and beta CDR3s were amplified from mRNA by semiquantitative ARM-PCR. ARM-PCR used tagged nested gene-specific primers, then communal superprimers for exponential amplification. TCRdb re-called the multiplex PCR reads through MiXCR, storing one row per CDR3 protein. Seen here are about 14,000 distinct CDR3 sequences, about 60% observed once, and the top ten hold roughly 1.9%. V was clipped by 5 bases and J by 0 bases, with 10 bases between them. CDR3 length: 14 amino acids. Germline CDR1 reads MNHEY; CDR2 reads SVGAGI. This clonotype was obtained from a man in his forties in good health. Sequencing was done on a sample of Tregs sorted from blood. The chain couples TRBV6-5 to TRBJ1-1, with D maybe TRBD1 (5 bases). The CDR3 nucleotides read TGTGCCAGCAGTCGGACAATTATGAACACTGAAGCTTTCTTT. It specifies CASSRTIMNTEAFF.